The rows below give T cell receptor beta chains drawn from one sample of a study of CD8 T cells in Susac syndrome. TCRdb reprocessed the immunoSEQ multiplex PCR reads with MiXCR, giving one entry per CDR3 protein. The sample includes 150,000 to 200,000 distinct CDR3 sequences, roughly 94% of them seen just once. The sample comprised CD4+ T cells from PBMCs. The source of these receptors is a human donor with Susac syndrome. Each CDR3 is given with its conserved first and last residue. A clone size is listed for some rows: how often the clone was seen (once, few, many), or a class if it is expanded.

abundance: NA
v_gene: TRBV3-1
CDR3aa: CASNSGANTFDTQYF

abundance: NA
v_gene: TRBV30
CDR3aa: CAWSSMGWAQPQHF

abundance: NA
v_gene: TRBV19
CDR3aa: CASSRTSETYNEQFF

abundance: NA
v_gene: TRBV28
CDR3aa: CASGNRGPYEQYF

abundance: NA
v_gene: TRBV6-4
CDR3aa: CASSATGDNSGANVLTF

abundance: NA
v_gene: TRBV20-1
CDR3aa: CSARAGAGNQPQHF

abundance: NA
v_gene: TRBV21-1
CDR3aa: CASSKGTGVQFF

abundance: NA
v_gene: TRBV30
CDR3aa: CAWRDNEQFF

abundance: NA
v_gene: TRBV2
CDR3aa: CASSRLEVNTQYF

abundance: once
v_gene: TRBV7-9
CDR3aa: CASSALQGNPGTQYF

abundance: NA
v_gene: TRBV18
CDR3aa: CASSPAGGVGDEQFF